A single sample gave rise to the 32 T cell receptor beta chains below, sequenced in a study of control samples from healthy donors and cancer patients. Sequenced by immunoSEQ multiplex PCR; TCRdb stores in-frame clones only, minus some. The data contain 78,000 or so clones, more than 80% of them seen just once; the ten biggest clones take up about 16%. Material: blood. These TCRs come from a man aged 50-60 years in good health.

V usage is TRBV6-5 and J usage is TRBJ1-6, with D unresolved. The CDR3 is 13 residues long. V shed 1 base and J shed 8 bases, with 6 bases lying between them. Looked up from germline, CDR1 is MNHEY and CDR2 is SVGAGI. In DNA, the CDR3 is TGTGCCAGCAGTTACTTCACGCATTCACCCCTCCACTTT. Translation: CASSYFTHSPLHF.

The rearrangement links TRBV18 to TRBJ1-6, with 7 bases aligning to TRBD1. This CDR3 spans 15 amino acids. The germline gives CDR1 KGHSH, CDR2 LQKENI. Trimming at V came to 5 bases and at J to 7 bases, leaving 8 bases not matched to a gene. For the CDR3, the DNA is TGTGCCAGCTCAGTGACAGGGAGTGGGAATTCACCCCTCCACTTT. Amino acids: CASSVTGSGNSPLHF.

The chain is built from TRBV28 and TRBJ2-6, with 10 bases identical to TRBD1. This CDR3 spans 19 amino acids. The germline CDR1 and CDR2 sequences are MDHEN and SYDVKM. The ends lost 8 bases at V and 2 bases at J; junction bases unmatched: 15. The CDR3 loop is CASGLLPGQGTTGANVLTF. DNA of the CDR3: TGTGCCAGCGGGTTGCTCCCGGGACAGGGGACGACTGGGGCCAACGTCCTGACTTTC. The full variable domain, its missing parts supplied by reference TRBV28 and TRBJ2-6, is DVKVTQSSRYLVKRTGEKVFLECVQDMDHENMFWYRQDPGLGLRLIYFSYDVKMKEKGDIPEGYSVSREKKERFSLILESASTNQTSMYLCASGLLPGQGTTGANVLTFGAGSRLTVL.

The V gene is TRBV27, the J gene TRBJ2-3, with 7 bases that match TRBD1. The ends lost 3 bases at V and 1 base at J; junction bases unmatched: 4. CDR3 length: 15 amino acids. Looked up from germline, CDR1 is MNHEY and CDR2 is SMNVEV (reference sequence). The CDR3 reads CASSLVTGGTDTQYF. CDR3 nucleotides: TGTGCCAGCAGTTTGGTTACAGGGGGCACAGATACGCAGTATTTT.

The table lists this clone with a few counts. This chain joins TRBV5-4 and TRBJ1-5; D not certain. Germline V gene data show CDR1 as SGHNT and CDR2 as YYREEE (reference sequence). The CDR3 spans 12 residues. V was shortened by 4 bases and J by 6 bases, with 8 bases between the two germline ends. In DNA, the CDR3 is TGTGCCAGCAGCCCCTGGGGTCAGCCCCAGCATTTT. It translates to CASSPWGQPQHF.

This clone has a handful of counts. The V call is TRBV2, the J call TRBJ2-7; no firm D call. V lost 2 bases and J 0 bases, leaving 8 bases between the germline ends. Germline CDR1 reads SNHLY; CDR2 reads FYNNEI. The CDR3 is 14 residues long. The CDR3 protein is CASSESPLSYEQYF. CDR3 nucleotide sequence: TGTGCCAGCAGTGAATCGCCCCTCTCCTACGAGCAGTACTTC.

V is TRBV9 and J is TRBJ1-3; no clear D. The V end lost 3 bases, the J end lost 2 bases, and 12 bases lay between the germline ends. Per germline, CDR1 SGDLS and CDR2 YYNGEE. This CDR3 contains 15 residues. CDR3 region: CASSEGRAAGNTIYF. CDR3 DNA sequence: TGTGCCAGCAGCGAGGGTCGTGCGGCTGGAAACACCATATATTTT.

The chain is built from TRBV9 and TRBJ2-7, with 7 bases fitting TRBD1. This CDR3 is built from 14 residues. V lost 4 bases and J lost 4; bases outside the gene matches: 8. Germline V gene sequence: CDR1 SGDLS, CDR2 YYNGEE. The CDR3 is CASSSGGRGYEQYF. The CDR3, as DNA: TGTGCCAGCAGCTCAGGGGGAAGGGGTTACGAGCAGTACTTC.

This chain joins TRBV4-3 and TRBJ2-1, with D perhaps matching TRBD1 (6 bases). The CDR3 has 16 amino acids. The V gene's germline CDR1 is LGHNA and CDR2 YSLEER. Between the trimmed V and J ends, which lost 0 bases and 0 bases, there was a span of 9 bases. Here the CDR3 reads CASSQDAQGSYNEQFF. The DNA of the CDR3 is TGCGCCAGCAGCCAAGATGCACAGGGCTCCTACAATGAGCAGTTCTTC.

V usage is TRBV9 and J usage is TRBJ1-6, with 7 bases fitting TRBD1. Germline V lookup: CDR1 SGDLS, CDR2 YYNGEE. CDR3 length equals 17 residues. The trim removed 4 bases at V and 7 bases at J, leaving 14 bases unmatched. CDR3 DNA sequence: TGTGCCAGCAGCCGAACGCCTAGGGCAGGGGGGAATTCACCCCTCCACTTT. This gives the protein CASSRTPRAGGNSPLHF.

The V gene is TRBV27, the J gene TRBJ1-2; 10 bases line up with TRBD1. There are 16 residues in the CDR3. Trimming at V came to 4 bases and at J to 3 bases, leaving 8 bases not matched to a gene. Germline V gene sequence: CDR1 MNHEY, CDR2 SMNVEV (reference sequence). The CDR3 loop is CASSSGQGRLDYGYTF. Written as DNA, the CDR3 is TGTGCCAGCAGTTCGGGACAGGGGCGCCTCGACTATGGCTACACCTTC.

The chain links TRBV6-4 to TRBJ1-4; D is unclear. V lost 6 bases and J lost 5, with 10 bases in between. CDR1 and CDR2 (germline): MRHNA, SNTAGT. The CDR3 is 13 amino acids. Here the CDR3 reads CASSSSWNEKLFF. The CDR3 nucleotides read TGTGCCAGCAGCTCGTCTTGGAATGAAAAACTGTTTTTT.

CDR3 loop: CASSPSEGGGNTEAFF. In DNA, the CDR3 is TGTGCCAGCTCACCTTCGGAAGGAGGGGGGAACACTGAAGCTTTCTTT. V gene TRBV18 combines with J gene TRBJ1-1; a weak D match, TRBD1 (6 bases). Trimming removed 3 bases from V and 1 base from J, with 15 bases in between. CDR3 length: 16 amino acids. Germline V gives CDR1 KGHSH, CDR2 LQKENI.

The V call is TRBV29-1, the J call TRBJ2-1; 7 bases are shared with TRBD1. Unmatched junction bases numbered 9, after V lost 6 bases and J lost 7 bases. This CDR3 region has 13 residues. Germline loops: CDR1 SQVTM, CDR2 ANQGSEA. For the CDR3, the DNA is TGCAGCGTACGGAGACAGGGTGGGAATGAGCAGTTCTTC. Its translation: CSVRRQGGNEQFF.

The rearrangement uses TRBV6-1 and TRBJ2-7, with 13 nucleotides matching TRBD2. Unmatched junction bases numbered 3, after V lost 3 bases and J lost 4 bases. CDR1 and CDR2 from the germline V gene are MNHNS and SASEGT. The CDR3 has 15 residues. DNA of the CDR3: TGTGCCAGCAGTGAGGGACTAGCGGGAATGTACGAGCAGTACTTC. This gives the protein CASSEGLAGMYEQYF.

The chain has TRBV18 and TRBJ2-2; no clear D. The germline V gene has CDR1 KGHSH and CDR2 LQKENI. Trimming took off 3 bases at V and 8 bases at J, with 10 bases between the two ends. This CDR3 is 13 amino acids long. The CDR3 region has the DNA TGTGCCAGCTCACCGGGCGCACAAGGGGAGCTGTTTTTT. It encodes CASSPGAQGELFF.

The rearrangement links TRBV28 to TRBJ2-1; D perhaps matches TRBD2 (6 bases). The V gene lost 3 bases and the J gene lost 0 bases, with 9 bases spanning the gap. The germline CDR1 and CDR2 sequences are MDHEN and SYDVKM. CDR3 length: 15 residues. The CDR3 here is CASSLLGGSYNEQFF. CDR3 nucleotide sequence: TGTGCCAGCAGTTTGTTGGGAGGCTCCTACAATGAGCAGTTCTTC.

As DNA, the CDR3 is TGTGCCAGTAGGGCCCCACCAGGGCATGAGCAGTTCTTC. Translated: CASRAPPGHEQFF. The chain is built from TRBV19 and TRBJ2-1, with D perhaps TRBD1 (5 bases). The CDR3 contains 13 residues. In germline, CDR1 is LNHDA, CDR2 SQIVND (reference sequence). V dropped 6 bases and J dropped 8 bases, with 14 bases sitting between them.

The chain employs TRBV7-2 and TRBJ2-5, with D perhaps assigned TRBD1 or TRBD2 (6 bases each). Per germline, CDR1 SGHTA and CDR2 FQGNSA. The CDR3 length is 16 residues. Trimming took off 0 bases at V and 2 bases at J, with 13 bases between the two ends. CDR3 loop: CASSLAAGGQQETQYF. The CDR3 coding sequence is TGTGCCAGCAGCTTAGCGGCCGGGGGCCAACAAGAGACCCAGTACTTC.

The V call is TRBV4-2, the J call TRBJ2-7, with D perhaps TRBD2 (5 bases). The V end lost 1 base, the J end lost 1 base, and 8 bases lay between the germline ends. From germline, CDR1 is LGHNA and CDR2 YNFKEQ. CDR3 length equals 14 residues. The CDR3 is CASSQVSGSYEQYF. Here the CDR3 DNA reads TGTGCCAGCAGCCAAGTCAGCGGATCCTACGAGCAGTACTTC.

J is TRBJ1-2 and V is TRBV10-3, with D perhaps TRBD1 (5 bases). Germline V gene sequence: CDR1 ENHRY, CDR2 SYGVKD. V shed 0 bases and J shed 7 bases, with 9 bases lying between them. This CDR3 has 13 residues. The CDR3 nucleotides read TGTGCCATCAGTGAGTCCGCGAGGGGTGGCTACACCTTC. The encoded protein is CAISESARGGYTF.

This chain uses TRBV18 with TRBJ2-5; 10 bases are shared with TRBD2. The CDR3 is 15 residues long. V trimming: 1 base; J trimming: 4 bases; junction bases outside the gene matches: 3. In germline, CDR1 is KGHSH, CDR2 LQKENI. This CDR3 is CASSPLGLARETQYF. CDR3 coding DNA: TGTGCCAGCTCACCACTGGGACTAGCGAGAGAGACCCAGTACTTC.

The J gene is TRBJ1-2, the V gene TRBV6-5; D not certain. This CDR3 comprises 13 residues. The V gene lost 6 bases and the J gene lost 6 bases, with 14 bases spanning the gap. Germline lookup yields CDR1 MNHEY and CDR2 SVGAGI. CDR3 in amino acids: CASSLWEADGYTF. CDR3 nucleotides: TGTGCCAGCAGCCTGTGGGAGGCGGATGGCTACACCTTC.

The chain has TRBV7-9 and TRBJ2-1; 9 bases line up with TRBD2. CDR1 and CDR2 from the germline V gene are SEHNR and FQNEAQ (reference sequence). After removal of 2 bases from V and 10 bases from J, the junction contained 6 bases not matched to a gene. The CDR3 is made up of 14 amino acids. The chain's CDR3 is CASSLTASGNEQFF. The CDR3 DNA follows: TGTGCCAGCAGCTTAACGGCTAGCGGGAACGAGCAGTTCTTC.

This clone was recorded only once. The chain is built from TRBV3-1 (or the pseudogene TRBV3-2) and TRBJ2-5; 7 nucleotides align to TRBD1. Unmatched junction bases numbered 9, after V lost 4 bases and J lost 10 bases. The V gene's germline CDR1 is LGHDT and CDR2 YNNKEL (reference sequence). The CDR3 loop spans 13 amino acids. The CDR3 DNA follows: TGTGCCAGCAGCCTGGGGGTACAGGGGTTCCAGTACTTC. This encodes CASSLGVQGFQYF.

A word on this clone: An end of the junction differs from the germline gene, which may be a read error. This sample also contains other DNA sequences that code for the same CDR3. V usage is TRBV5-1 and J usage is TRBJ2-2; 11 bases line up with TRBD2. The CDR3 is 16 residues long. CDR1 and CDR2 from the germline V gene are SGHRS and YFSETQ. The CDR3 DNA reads TGCGCCAGCAGCCTTAGCGGGAGGGCCGACACCGGGGAACTGTTTTTT. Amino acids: CASSLSGRADTGELFF.

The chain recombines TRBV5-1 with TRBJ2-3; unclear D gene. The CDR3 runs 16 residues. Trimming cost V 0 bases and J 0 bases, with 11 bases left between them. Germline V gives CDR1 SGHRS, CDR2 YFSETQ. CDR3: CASSLGRADSTDTQYF. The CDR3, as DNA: TGCGCCAGCAGCTTGGGTCGGGCGGATAGCACAGATACGCAGTATTTT. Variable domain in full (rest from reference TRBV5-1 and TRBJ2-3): KAGVTQTPRYLIKTRGQQVTLSCSPISGHRSVSWYQQTPGQGLQFLFEYFSETQRNKGNFPGRFSGRQFSNSRSEMNVSTLELGDSALYLCASSLGRADSTDTQYFGPGTRLTVL.

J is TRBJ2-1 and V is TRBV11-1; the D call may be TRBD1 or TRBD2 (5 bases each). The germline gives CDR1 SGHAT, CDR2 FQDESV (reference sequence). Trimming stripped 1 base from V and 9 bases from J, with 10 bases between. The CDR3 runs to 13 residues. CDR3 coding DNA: TGTGCCAGCAGCTTAGAGTCTGGGGGTGAGCAGTTCTTC. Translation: CASSLESGGEQFF.

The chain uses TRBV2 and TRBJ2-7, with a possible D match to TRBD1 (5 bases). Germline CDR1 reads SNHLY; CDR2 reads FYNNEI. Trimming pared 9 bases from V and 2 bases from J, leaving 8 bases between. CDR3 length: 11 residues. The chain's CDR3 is CARGQPYEQYF. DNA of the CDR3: TGTGCCAGGGGGCAACCCTACGAGCAGTACTTC.

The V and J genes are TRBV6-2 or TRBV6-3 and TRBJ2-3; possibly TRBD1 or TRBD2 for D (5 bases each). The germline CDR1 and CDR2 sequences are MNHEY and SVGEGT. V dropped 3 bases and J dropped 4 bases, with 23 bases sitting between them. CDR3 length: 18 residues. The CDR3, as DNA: TGTGCCAGCAGTTATCGGCAGCAACGGGACGTAAAACCAGATACGCAGTATTTT. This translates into CASSYRQQRDVKPDTQYF.

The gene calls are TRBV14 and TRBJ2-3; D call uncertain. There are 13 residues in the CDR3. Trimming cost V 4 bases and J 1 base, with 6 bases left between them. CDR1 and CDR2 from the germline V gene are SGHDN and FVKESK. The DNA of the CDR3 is TGTGCCAGCAGCCTAGTTGGCACAGATACGCAGTATTTT. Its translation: CASSLVGTDTQYF.

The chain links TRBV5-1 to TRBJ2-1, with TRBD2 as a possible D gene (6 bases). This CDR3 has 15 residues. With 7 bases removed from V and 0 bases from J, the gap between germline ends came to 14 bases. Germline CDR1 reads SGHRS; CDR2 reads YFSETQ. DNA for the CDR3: TGCGCCAGCTCAACCTTGGGGGGCTCCTACAATGAGCAGTTCTTC. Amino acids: CASSTLGGSYNEQFF.